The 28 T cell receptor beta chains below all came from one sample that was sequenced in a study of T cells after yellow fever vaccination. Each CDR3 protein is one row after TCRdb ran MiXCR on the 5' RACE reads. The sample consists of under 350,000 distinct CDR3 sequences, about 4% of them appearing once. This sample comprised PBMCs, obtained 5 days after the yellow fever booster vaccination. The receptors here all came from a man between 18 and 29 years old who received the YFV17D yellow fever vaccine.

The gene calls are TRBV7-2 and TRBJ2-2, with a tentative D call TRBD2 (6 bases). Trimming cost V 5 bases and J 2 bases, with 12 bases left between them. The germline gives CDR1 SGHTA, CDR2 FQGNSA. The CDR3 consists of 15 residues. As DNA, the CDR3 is TGTGCCAGCAGCAAAGGGACTCCCAACACCGGGGAGCTGTTTTTT. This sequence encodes CASSKGTPNTGELFF.

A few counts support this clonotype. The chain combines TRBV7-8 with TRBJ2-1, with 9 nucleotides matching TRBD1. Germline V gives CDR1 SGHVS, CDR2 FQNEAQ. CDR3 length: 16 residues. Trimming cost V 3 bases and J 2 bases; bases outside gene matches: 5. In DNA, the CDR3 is TGTGCCAGCAGCTTCAACACAGGGGGCGCCTACAATGAGCAGTTCTTC. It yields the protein CASSFNTGGAYNEQFF.

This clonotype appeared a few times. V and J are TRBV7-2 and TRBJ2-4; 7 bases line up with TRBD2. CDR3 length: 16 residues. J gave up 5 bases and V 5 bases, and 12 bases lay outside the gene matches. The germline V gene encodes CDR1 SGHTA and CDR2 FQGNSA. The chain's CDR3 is CASSDTPREGENIQYF. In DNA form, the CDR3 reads TGTGCCAGCAGCGATACGCCGAGGGAGGGTGAAAACATTCAGTACTTC. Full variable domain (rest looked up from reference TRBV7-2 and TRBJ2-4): GAGVSQSPSNKVTEKGKDVELRCDPISGHTALYWYRQSLGQGLEFLIYFQGNSAPDKSGLPSDRFSAERTGGSVSTLTIQRTQQEDSAVYLCASSDTPREGENIQYFGAGTRLSVL.

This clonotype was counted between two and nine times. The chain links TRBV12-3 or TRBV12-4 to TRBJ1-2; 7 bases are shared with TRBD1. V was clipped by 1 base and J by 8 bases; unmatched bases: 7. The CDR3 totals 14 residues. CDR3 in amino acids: CASSLVGQDGGYTF. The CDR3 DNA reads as TGTGCCAGCAGTTTAGTCGGACAGGACGGCGGCTACACCTTC.

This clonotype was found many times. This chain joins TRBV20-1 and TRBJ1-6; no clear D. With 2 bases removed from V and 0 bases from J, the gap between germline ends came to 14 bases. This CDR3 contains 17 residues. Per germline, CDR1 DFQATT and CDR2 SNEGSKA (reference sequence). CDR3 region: CSARSYTASSYNSPLHF. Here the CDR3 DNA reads TGCAGTGCTAGAAGCTACACAGCGAGCTCCTATAATTCACCCCTCCACTTT.

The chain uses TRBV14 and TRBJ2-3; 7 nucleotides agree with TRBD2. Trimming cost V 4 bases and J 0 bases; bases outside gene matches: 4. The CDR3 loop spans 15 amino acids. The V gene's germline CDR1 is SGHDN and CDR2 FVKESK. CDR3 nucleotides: TGTGCCAGCAGCCCAGAACTAGCGAGCACAGATACGCAGTATTTT. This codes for CASSPELASTDTQYF.

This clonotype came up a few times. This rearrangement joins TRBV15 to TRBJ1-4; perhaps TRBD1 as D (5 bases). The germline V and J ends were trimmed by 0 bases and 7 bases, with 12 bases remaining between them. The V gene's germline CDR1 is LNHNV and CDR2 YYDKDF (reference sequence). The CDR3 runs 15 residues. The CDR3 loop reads CATSRDNQGTEKLFF. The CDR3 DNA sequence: TGTGCCACCAGCAGAGATAACCAGGGAACTGAAAAACTGTTTTTT.

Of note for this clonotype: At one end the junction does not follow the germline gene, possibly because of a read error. CDR3 amino acids: CPSSLVWTRNTEAFF. CDR3 sequence (DNA): TGCCCCAGCAGCTTGGTCTGGACAAGGAACACTGAAGCTTTCTTT. The chain links TRBV5-1 to TRBJ1-1; the D gene is possibly TRBD1 (5 bases). Germline CDR1 is SGHRS and CDR2 is YFSETQ. This CDR3 region has 15 residues. The full variable domain, with the rest looked up from reference TRBV5-1 and TRBJ1-1, is KAGVTQTPRYLIKTRGQQVTLSCSPISGHRSVSWYQQTPGQGLQFLFEYFSETQRNKGNFPGRFSGRQFSNSRSEMNVSTLELGDSALYLCPSSLVWTRNTEAFFGQGTRLTVV.

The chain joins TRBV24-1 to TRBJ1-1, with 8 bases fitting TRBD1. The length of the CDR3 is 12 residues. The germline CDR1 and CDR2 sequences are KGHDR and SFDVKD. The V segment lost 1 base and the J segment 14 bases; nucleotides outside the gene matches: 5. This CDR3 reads CATSDLGTGPFF. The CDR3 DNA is TGTGCCACCAGTGATTTAGGGACAGGCCCGTTCTTT.

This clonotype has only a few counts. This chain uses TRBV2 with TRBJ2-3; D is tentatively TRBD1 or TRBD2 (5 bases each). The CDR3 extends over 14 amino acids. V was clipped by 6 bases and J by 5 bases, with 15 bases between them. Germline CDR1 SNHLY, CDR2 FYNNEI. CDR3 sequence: CASRPGRSQDTQYF. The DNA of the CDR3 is TGTGCCAGCAGACCGGGACGGAGTCAAGATACGCAGTATTTT.

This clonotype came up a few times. In DNA, the CDR3 is TGCGCCAGCAGCCCGCACGGGGGGAATCAGCCCCAGCATTTT. Translation: CASSPHGGNQPQHF. The chain combines TRBV5-1 with TRBJ1-5; D may be TRBD1 (5 bases). This CDR3 contains 14 residues. The germline V and J ends were trimmed by 4 bases and 4 bases, with 12 bases remaining between them. Looked up from germline, CDR1 is SGHRS and CDR2 is YFSETQ.

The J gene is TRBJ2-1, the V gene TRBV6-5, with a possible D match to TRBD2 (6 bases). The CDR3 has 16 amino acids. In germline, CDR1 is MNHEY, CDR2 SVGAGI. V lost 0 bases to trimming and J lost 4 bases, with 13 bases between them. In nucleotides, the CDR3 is TGTGCCAGCAGTTACTCCCCGACCGGGGGTTACAATGAGCAGTTCTTC. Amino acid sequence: CASSYSPTGGYNEQFF.

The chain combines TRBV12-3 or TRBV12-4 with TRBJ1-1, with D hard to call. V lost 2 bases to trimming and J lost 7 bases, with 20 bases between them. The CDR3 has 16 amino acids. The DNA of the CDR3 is TGTGCCAGCAGTTTACCGGCTGGTTCCTCTTTGGATGAAGCTTTCTTT. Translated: CASSLPAGSSLDEAFF.

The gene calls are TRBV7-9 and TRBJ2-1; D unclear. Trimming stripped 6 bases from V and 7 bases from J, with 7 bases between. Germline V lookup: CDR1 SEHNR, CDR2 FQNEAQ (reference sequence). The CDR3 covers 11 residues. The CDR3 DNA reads TGTGCCAGCAGTCAGACGAATGAGCAGTTCTTC. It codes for CASSQTNEQFF.

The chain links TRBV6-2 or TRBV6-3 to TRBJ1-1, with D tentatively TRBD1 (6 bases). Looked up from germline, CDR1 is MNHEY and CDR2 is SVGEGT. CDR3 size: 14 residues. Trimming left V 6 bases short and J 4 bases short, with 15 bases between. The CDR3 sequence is CASRLGQTFTEAFF. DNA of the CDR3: TGTGCCAGCAGATTAGGACAGACCTTCACTGAAGCTTTCTTT.

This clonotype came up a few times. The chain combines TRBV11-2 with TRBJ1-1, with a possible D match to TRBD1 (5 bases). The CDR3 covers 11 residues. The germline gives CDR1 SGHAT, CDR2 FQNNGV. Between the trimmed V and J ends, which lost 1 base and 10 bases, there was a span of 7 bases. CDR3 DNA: TGTGCCAGCAGCTTAGGACAGCTAGCTTTCTTT. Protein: CASSLGQLAFF. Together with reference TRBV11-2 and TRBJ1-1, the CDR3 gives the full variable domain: EAGVAQSPRYKIIEKRQSVAFWCNPISGHATLYWYQQILGQGPKLLIQFQNNGVVDDSQLPKDRFSAERLKGVDSTLKIQPAKLEDSAVYLCASSLGQLAFFGQGTRLTVV.

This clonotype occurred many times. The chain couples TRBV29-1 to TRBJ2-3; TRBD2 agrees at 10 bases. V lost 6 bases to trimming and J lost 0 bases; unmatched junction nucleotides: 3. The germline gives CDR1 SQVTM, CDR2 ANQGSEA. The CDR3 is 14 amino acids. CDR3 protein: CSVLLAGSTDTQYF. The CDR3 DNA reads TGCAGCGTATTACTAGCGGGGAGCACAGATACGCAGTATTTT.

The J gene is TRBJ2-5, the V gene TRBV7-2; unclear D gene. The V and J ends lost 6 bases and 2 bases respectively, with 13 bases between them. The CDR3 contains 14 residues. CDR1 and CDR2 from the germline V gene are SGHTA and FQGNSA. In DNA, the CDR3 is TGTGCCAGCAGGCCAACTGCTGTGCAAGAGACCCAGTACTTC. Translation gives CASRPTAVQETQYF.

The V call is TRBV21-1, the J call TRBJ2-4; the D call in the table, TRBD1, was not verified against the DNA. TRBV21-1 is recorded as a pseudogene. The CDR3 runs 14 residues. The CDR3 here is CASRQGLAKNIQYF. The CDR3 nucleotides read TGTGCCAGCAGACAGGGGCTAGCCAAAAACATTCAGTACTTC.

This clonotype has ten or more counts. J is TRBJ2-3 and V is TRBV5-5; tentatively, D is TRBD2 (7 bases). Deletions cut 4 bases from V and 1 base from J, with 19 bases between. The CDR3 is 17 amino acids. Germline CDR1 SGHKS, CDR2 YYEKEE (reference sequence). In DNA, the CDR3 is TGTGCCAGCAGCACGAGGGGGTTTGCGGGGGGCACAGATACGCAGTATTTT. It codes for CASSTRGFAGGTDTQYF.

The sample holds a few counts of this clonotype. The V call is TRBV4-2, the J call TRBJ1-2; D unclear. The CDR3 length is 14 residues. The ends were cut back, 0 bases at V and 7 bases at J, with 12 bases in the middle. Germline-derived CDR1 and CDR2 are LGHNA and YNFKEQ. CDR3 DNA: TGTGCCAGCAGCCAAGAAACGGGGTTCGGTGGCTACACCTTC. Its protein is CASSQETGFGGYTF.

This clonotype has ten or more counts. CDR3 region: CASSGTNTYEQYF. DNA of the CDR3: TGTGCCAGCAGTGGAACTAATACCTACGAGCAGTACTTC. The rearrangement joins TRBV25-1 to TRBJ2-7, with unresolved D. The CDR3 loop spans 13 amino acids. Trimming removed 4 bases from V and 2 bases from J, with 9 bases in between. Germline loops: CDR1 MGHDK, CDR2 SYGVNS.

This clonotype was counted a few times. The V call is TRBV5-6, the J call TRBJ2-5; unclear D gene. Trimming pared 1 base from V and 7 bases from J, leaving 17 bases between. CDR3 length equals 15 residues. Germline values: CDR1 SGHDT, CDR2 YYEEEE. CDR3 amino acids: CASSLPGELRGTQYF. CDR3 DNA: TGTGCCAGCAGCTTGCCAGGTGAACTCCGCGGGACCCAGTACTTC.

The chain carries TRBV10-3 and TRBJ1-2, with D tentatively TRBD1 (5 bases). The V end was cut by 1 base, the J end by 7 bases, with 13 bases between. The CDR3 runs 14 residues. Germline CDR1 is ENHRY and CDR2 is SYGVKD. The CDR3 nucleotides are TGTGCCATCAGTGAGTACACGGGGGACGCTGGCTACACCTTC. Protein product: CAISEYTGDAGYTF.

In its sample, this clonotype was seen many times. This CDR3 reads CASSALRGDTQYF. CDR3 DNA: TGTGCCAGCAGCGCCCTTCGAGGGGATACGCAGTATTTT. The chain has TRBV9 and TRBJ2-3; a weak D match, TRBD2 (5 bases). CDR3 length: 13 residues. Trimming left V 3 bases short and J 6 bases short, with 11 bases between. Germline CDR1 reads SGDLS; CDR2 reads YYNGEE.

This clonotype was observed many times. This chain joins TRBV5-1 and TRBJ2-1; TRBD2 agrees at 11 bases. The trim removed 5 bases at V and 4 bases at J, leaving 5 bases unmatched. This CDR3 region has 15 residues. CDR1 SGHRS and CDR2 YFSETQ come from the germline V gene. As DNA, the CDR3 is TGCGCCAGCAGATCTAGCGGGGGGACTTACAATGAGCAGTTCTTC. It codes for CASRSSGGTYNEQFF.

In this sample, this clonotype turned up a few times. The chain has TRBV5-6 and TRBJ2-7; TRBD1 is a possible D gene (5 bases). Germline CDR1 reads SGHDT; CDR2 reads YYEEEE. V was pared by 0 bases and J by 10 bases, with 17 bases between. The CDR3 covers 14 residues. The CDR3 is CASSLGWTTRRQYV. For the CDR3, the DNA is TGTGCCAGCAGCTTGGGTTGGACAACCCGCCGACAGTACGTC.

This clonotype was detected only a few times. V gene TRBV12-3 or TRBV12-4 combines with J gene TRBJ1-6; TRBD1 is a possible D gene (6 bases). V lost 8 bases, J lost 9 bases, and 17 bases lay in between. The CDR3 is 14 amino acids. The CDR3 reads CASLLSGAGSPLHF. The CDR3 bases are TGTGCCAGCCTCTTGTCAGGGGCGGGTTCACCCCTCCACTTT.